Listed below are T cell receptor beta chains from one sample, sequenced in a study of T cell clones after liver transplantation. The data were produced by immunoSEQ multiplex PCR, yet TCRdb's version contains in-frame clones alone and is incomplete. This sample has more than 7,500 clones, with more than 75% found just once. The source material was CD8+ T cells from blood, sampled at the 22-month timepoint. These receptor sequences come from a human patient who received a liver transplant. T cells may partly derive from the graft donor. CDR3s include the opening cysteine and the closing phenylalanine or tryptophan. A D gene is named only where the DNA matches it firmly. Size tells how often a clone was seen (once, few, many) or the class of an expanded clone, and some rows leave it out.

D gene	clone size	V gene	J gene	CDR3 protein	CDR3 DNA
.	.	TRBV4-1	TRBJ2-7	CASSQDQGGFGSYEQYF	TGCGCCAGCAGCCAAGACCAGGGTGGCTTCGGCTCCTACGAGCAGTACTTC
TRBD1	.	TRBV19	TRBJ1-6	CASSMGQGPPLHF	TGTGCCAGTAGTATGGGACAGGGGCCACCCCTCCACTTT
.	.	TRBV19	TRBJ2-7	CASSYRGEQYF	TGTGCCAGTAGTTATCGAGGGGAGCAGTACTTC
TRBD2	.	TRBV7-8	TRBJ2-7	CASSLYGLAARVVAYEQYF	TGTGCCAGCAGTCTCTATGGACTAGCGGCGCGAGTTGTCGCCTACGAGCAGTACTTC
TRBD1	.	TRBV19	TRBJ2-7	CASSSGQGAYEQYF	TGTGCCAGTAGTTCGGGACAGGGAGCCTACGAGCAGTACTTC
TRBD1	.	TRBV29-1	TRBJ2-7	CSVDGDSPYEQYF	TGCAGCGTCGATGGGGACAGCCCCTACGAGCAGTACTTC
TRBD1	.	TRBV27	TRBJ2-1	CASSLTGASSYNEQFF	TGTGCCAGCAGTCTGACAGGGGCCAGCTCCTACAATGAGCAGTTCTTC
.	.	TRBV5-4	TRBJ2-3	CASSLESGFDTQYF	TGTGCCAGCAGCTTGGAGTCTGGGTTTGATACGCAGTATTTT
.	few	TRBV9	TRBJ1-6	CASSERQREPLHF	TGTGCCAGCAGCGAAAGACAGCGGGAACCCCTCCACTTT
.	.	TRBV10-3	TRBJ2-1	CAISESSNEQFF	TGTGCCATCAGTGAGTCGAGCAATGAGCAGTTCTTC
TRBD1	medium-sized	TRBV28	TRBJ1-4	CASIRTGPNEKLFF	TGTGCCAGCATCAGGACAGGGCCAAATGAAAAACTGTTTTTT
.	.	TRBV30	TRBJ1-1	CAWSEWAGETEAFF	TGTGCCTGGAGTGAGTGGGCCGGCGAAACTGAAGCTTTCTTT
.	few	TRBV19	TRBJ2-7	CASSMGQFPYEQYF	TGTGCCAGTAGTATGGGGCAATTCCCCTACGAGCAGTACTTC
.	few	TRBV5-6	TRBJ2-7	CASSVGLPYEQYF	TGTGCCAGCAGTGTGGGGTTACCCTACGAGCAGTACTTC
.	few	TRBV7-9	TRBJ1-6	CASSYGRDNSPLHF	TGTGCCAGCAGCTACGGAAGGGATAATTCACCCCTCCACTTT
.	.	TRBV11-3	TRBJ1-1	CASSPYMNTEAFF	TGTGCCAGCAGCCCTTACATGAACACTGAAGCTTTCTTT